The present T cell receptor (beta chain) was sequenced within a study of T cell responses to AZD1222 COVID-19 vaccine. Germline V lookup: CDR1 SNHLY, CDR2 FYNNEI. The CDR3 has 13 residues. Deletions cut 6 bases from V and 1 base from J, with 9 bases between. TCRdb keeps only in-frame clones here, not all; method: immunoSEQ multiplex PCR. The table records about 270,000 clones, roughly 93% of them present only once. The analysis combined second doses at about 4 or about 12 weeks. Notes on the study in general: After the peak T cell response, and only then, were repertoires sampled.

A word on this clone: Its target is not known.

The sequence was obtained from an adult who received the AZD1222 COVID-19 vaccine. Specimen: peripheral blood, collected 28 days after the second AZD1222 dose. The chain couples TRBV2 to TRBJ1-1; tentative D call: TRBD1 (5 bases). The CDR3 DNA follows: TGTGCCAGCAGCACAGACAGGAACACTGAAGCTTTCTTT. It codes for CASSTDRNTEAFF.